The clone carrying this T cell receptor beta chain was counted between two and nine times. This entry comes from a study of T cells after posttransplantation cyclophosphamide. Clones were read by immunoSEQ multiplex PCR, and TCRdb kept only the in-frame ones, dropping some. The sample contains fewer than 35,000 clones, none of them singletons. CDR3 size: 14 residues. With 6 bases removed from V and 3 bases from J, the gap between germline ends came to 11 bases. V usage is TRBV12-3 or TRBV12-4 and J usage is TRBJ2-2, with D perhaps matching TRBD1 or TRBD2 (5 bases each). The sample was PBMCs. This TCR came from a woman aged 25 to 45 in good health and a related stem cell transplant donor. For the CDR3, the DNA is TGTGCCAGCAGGATTGAGGGGCACACCGGGGAGCTGTTTTTT. As protein: CASRIEGHTGELFF.